The sequence of this T cell receptor beta chain was determined in a study of T-cell memory formation after mild COVID-19. Whole-study findings and limits: Clones shrinking between day 15 and 85 showed a balanced CD4/CD8 split, and those that grew later tilted toward CD4+.

The CDR3 extends over 15 amino acids. In germline, CDR1 is SGHVS, CDR2 FNYEAQ. V gave up 5 bases and J gave up 5 bases; unmatched junction bases: 10. Concerning this clonotype: Its matching antigen is unknown.

Using constant-segment primers, 5'RACE produced TCR alpha and TCR beta cDNA libraries carrying sample barcodes and UMIs. TCRdb recomputed calls from the 5' RACE reads with MiXCR, one row per CDR3 protein. The sample records roughly 150,000 distinct CDR3 sequences, approximately 12% being singletons. The receptor was derived from a man aged 18 to 30 who had mild COVID-19 (a few samples of this study predate the infection). Cell type and time point are not known. The sequenced sample consisted of PBMCs or a T cell subset sorted from them (not recorded which). The genes are TRBV7-6 and TRBJ2-5; 8 nucleotides align to TRBD2. The CDR3 protein is CASSRLGGAWETQYF. The CDR3 DNA sequence: TGTGCCAGCAGCCGCCTCGGGGGGGCCTGGGAGACCCAGTACTTC.